This paragraph covers one T cell receptor beta chain sequence. What it binds is unknown. Repertoires were generated with immunoSEQ multiplex PCR, while TCRdb's copy carries only in-frame clones and drops some. In the table there are about 130,000 clones, over 80% of which are singletons. Germline lookup yields CDR1 MDHEN and CDR2 SYDVKM. The ends lost 3 bases at V and 0 bases at J; junction bases unmatched: 6. The CDR3 is 17 amino acids. This record comes from a study of T cell responses to AZD1222 COVID-19 vaccine. Study-wide results and caveats: Only a handful of people who got AZD1222 tested seropositive at baseline.

V gene TRBV28 combines with J gene TRBJ1-5; 9 nucleotides align to TRBD1. The sequence was collected from an adult in good health. The sample was peripheral blood, taken on day 0 of AZD1222 vaccination. CDR3 nucleotide sequence: TGTGCCAGCAGTTTCCCACAGGGGGCGACTAGCAATCAGCCCCAGCATTTT. It is translated as CASSFPQGATSNQPQHF.